The 4 T cell receptor beta chains below were found in one sample sequenced in a study of blood T cells in healthy people across ages. A J-beta primer mix and a sample-barcoded 5' primer were used in a second PCR of roughly 6 to 12 cycles. MiXCR was run by TCRdb on the 5' RACE reads, yielding one entry per CDR3 protein. The table has approximately 1,700,000 distinct CDR3 sequences, about 39% seen once. The specimen sequenced was blood. These receptors were taken from a human donor in good health.

This clonotype appeared once. CDR3 protein: CASRDTGRRKGDTQYF. DNA of the CDR3: TGTGCCAGCAGGGACACAGGGAGACGGAAGGGAGATACGCAGTATTTT. This chain uses TRBV6-5 with TRBJ2-3; D perhaps matches TRBD1 (6 bases). Germline CDR1 MNHEY, CDR2 SVGAGI. V was shortened by 6 bases and J by 5 bases, with 21 bases between the two germline ends. This CDR3 region has 16 residues.

The rearrangement links TRBV20-1 to TRBJ2-3; D might be TRBD2 (6 bases). The CDR3 totals 16 residues. Germline assignment: CDR1 DFQATT and CDR2 SNEGSKA (reference sequence). Trimming removed 0 bases at V and 2 bases at J, with 15 bases between. Here the CDR3 reads CSARDPGSGHTDTQYF. In DNA form, the CDR3 reads TGCAGTGCTAGAGACCCGGGTAGCGGACACACAGATACGCAGTATTTT.

As regards this clonotype: This sequence is one base from a far larger clone and is likely a read error. The chain joins TRBV7-9 to TRBJ2-1; D not certain. Germline V gives CDR1 SEHNR, CDR2 FQNEAQ (reference sequence). The CDR3 is 15 residues long. CDR3 amino acids: CASSLGQSSYSEQFF. DNA of the CDR3: TGTGCCAGCAGCTTAGGGCAGAGCTCCTACAGTGAGCAGTTCTTC.

This clonotype was recorded at least ten times. This chain links TRBV21-1 with TRBJ2-5; the table's TRBD1 call for D was not verified on the DNA. TRBV21-1 is reported as a pseudogene. The CDR3 totals 19 residues. CDR3 nucleotides: TGTGCCAGTCTGCACCCGGGACAGGGGTCGAGGGGCCCCCGAGAGACCCAGTACTTC. It translates to CASLHPGQGSRGPRETQYF.